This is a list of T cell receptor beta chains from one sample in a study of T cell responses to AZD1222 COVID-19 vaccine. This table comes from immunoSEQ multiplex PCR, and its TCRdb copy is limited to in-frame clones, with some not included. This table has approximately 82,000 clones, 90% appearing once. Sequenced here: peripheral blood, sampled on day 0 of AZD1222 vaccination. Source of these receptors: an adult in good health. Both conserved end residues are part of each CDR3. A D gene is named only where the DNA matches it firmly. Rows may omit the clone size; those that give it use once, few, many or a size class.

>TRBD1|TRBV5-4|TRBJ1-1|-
CASRSQGGTEAFF
TGTGCCAGCAGATCGCAGGGGGGCACTGAAGCTTTCTTT
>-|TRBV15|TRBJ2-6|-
CATSRAGAGANVLTF
TGTGCCACCAGCAGAGCGGGGGCTGGGGCCAACGTCCTGACTTTC
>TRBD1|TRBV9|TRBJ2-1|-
CASSAGTGGALSLNEQFF
TGTGCCAGCAGCGCCGGGACAGGGGGCGCATTGTCCCTCAATGAGCAGTTCTTC
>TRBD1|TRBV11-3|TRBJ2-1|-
CASSFPGQGIYEQFF
TGTGCCAGCAGCTTTCCGGGACAGGGAATTTATGAGCAGTTCTTC
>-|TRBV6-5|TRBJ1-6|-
CASSRRTDYNSPLHF
TGTGCCAGCAGTCGGCGGACAGATTATAATTCACCCCTCCACTTT
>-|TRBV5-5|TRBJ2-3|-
CASSFKDTQYF
TGTGCCAGCAGCTTTAAAGATACGCAGTATTTT
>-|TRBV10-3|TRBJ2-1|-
CAISDLGGTKSSYNEQFF
TGTGCCATCAGTGACCTTGGGGGCACCAAAAGCTCCTACAATGAGCAGTTCTTC
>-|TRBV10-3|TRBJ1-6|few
CAITGRDNSPLHF
TGTGCCATCACAGGGAGGGATAATTCACCCCTCCACTTT
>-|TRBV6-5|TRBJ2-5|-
CASSQIEGTQYF
TGTGCCAGCAGTCAGATAGAAGGAACCCAGTACTTC
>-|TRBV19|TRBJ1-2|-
CASSPLPLRVRQGYTF
TGTGCCAGTAGTCCCCTCCCCCTACGAGTCCGTCAAGGCTACACCTTC
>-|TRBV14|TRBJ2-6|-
CASSQEIGGSGANVLTF
TGTGCCAGCAGCCAAGAAATTGGTGGGTCAGGGGCCAACGTCCTGACTTTC
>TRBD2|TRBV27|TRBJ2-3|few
CASSSSRTSGGLRKDTQYF
TGTGCCAGCAGTTCCAGCCGGACTAGCGGGGGTCTGCGGAAAGATACGCAGTATTTT
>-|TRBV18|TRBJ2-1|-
CASSRQDYLTANEQFF
TGTGCCAGCTCACGACAGGACTATTTAACAGCCAATGAGCAGTTCTTC
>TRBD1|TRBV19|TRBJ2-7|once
CASDPTGYSGEQYF
TGTGCCAGTGACCCGACAGGGTACTCCGGCGAGCAGTACTTC
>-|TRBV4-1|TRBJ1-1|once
CASSQYVSRENFF
TGCGCCAGCAGCCAGTACGTGAGCCGCGAGAATTTCTTT
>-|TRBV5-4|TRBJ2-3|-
CASSLNTDTQYF
TGTGCCAGCAGCTTAAACACAGATACGCAGTATTTT
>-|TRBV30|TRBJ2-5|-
CAWSVHGWETQYF
TGTGCCTGGAGTGTACATGGGTGGGAGACCCAGTACTTC
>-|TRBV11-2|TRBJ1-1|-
CASSLESRGEAFF
TGTGCCAGCAGCTTAGAGAGTCGGGGTGAAGCTTTCTTT
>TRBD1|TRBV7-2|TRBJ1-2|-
CASSLATGSNYGYTF
TGTGCCAGCAGCTTAGCGACAGGGTCTAACTATGGCTACACCTTC
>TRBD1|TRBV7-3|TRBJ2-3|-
CASSLDRGPNTQYF
TGTGCCAGCAGCTTAGACAGGGGCCCGAATACGCAGTATTTT
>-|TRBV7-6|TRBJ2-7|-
CASSTRVAPYEQYF
TGTGCCAGCAGCACCAGGGTGGCGCCCTACGAGCAGTACTTC
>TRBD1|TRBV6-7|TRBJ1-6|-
CASSYSSTGLVYNSPLHF
TGTGCCAGCAGTTACTCGTCGACAGGGTTAGTTTACAATTCACCCCTCCACTTT
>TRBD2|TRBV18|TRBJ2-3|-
CASSPITSGGASTQYF
TGTGCCAGCTCACCTATAACTAGCGGGGGGGCCTCTACGCAGTATTTT
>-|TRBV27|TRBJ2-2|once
CASSDAAKNTGELFF
TGTGCCAGCAGTGATGCGGCGAAGAACACCGGGGAGCTGTTTTTT
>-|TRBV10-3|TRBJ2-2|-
CAIMKTLANTGELFF
TGTGCCATCATGAAGACCTTAGCAAACACCGGGGAGCTGTTTTTT
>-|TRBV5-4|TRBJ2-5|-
CASSLKTGQETQYF
TGTGCCAGCAGCTTAAAGACAGGCCAAGAGACCCAGTACTTC
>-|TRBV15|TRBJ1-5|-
CATSRIQGVSNQPQHF
TGTGCCACCAGCAGAATACAGGGTGTTAGCAATCAGCCCCAGCATTTT
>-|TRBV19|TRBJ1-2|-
CASMSFGRGGLSDGYTF
TGTGCCAGTATGTCTTTCGGTAGGGGGGGCCTGAGTGATGGCTACACCTTC
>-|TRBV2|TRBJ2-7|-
CATALEGAYEQYF
TGTGCCACGGCTCTGGAGGGGGCCTACGAGCAGTACTTC
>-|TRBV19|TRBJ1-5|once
CASSIISLSNQPQHF
TGTGCCAGTAGTATTATATCCCTCAGCAATCAGCCCCAGCATTTT
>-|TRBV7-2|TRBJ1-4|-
CASSSRRGGEKLFF
TGTGCCAGCAGCTCTAGGAGGGGCGGGGAAAAACTGTTTTTT
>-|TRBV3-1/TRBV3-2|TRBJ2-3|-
CASSQEIRSDTQYF
TGTGCCAGCAGCCAAGAAATCAGGTCAGATACGCAGTATTTT
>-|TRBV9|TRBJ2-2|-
CASSTLVSGRGELFF
TGTGCCAGCAGCACTTTAGTCTCGGGCCGCGGGGAGCTGTTTTTT
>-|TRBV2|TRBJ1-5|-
CASTGENNQPQHF
TGTGCCAGCACCGGGGAGAACAATCAGCCCCAGCATTTT
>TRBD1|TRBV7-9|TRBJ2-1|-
CASSLVAGGEQFF
TGTGCCAGCAGCTTAGTGGCAGGGGGTGAGCAGTTCTTC
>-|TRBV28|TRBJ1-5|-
CASRPRDYSNQPQHF
TGTGCCAGCAGGCCGAGAGACTATAGCAATCAGCCCCAGCATTTT
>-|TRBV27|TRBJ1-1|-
CASSPRILGGKGTEAFF
TGTGCCAGCAGTCCACGAATCTTAGGGGGTAAGGGCACTGAAGCTTTCTTT
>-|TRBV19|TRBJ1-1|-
CASIPDTLGTEAFF
TGTGCCAGTATTCCTGACACCTTGGGGACTGAAGCTTTCTTT
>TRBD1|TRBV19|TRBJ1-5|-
CASSTDRGSNQPQHF
TGTGCCAGTAGTACGGACAGGGGGAGCAATCAGCCCCAGCATTTT
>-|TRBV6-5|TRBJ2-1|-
CASAGTPYNEQFF
TGTGCCAGCGCAGGGACACCGTACAATGAGCAGTTCTTC
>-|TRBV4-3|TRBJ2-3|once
CASSQESGTLGTQYF
TGCGCCAGCAGCCAAGAGTCGGGCACCCTGGGTACGCAGTATTTT
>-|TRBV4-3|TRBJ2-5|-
CASSQDPEETQYF
TGCGCCAGCAGCCAAGATCCGGAAGAGACCCAGTACTTC
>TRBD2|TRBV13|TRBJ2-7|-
CASSPLAGDSYEQYF
TGTGCCAGCAGCCCCCTAGCGGGGGATTCCTACGAGCAGTACTTC
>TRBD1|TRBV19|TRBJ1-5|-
CASSTGGNQPQHF
TGTGCCAGTTCGACAGGGGGCAATCAGCCCCAGCATTTT
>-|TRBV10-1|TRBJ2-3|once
CASSESQGRTDTQYF
TGCGCCAGCAGTGAGTCCCAGGGAAGAACAGATACGCAGTATTTT
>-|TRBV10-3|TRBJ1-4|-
CAISESGRDEKLFF
TGTGCCATCAGTGAGTCTGGAAGAGACGAAAAACTGTTTTTT
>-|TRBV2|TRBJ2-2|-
CASSYPLGDTGELFF
TGTGCCAGCAGTTACCCACTAGGGGACACCGGGGAGCTGTTTTTT
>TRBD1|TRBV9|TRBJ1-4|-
CASSFGQGGEKLFF
TGTGCCAGCAGCTTCGGACAGGGGGGAGAAAAACTGTTTTTT
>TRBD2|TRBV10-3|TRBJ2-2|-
CAISYGTSGTGELFF
TGTGCCATCAGTTATGGGACTAGCGGCACCGGGGAGCTGTTTTTT
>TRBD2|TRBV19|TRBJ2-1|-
CASSISGGRKEQFF
TGTGCCAGTAGTATTAGCGGGGGGCGGAAAGAGCAGTTCTTC
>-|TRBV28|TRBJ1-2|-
CASSLDPREVYGYTF
TGTGCCAGCAGTTTGGATCCCCGGGAGGTCTATGGCTACACCTTC
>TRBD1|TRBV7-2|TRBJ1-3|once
CASSWALTGGGNTIYF
TGTGCCAGCAGCTGGGCCCTTACAGGGGGCGGAAACACCATATATTTT
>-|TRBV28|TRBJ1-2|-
CASSSQGNGYTF
TGTGCCAGCAGTTCCCAGGGTAATGGCTACACCTTC
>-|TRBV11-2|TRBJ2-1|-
CASSLDGETYNEQFF
TGTGCCAGCAGCTTAGACGGGGAGACCTACAATGAGCAGTTCTTC
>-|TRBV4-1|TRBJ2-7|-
CASSQGGASSGDEQYF
TGCGCCAGCAGCCAAGGCGGGGCCAGTTCAGGCGACGAGCAGTACTTC
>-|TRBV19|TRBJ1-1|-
CASSKPNLNTEAFF
TGTGCCAGTAGTAAACCCAACTTGAACACTGAAGCTTTCTTT
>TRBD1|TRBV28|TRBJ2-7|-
CASSFTRGQGPYEQYF
TGTGCCAGCAGTTTCACCAGGGGACAGGGACCCTACGAGCAGTACTTC
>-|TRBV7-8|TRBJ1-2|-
CASTLEGGSSYGYTF
TGTGCCAGCACTCTGGAGGGCGGGAGTTCCTATGGCTACACCTTC
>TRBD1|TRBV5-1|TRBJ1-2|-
CASSIRQGDGYTF
TGCGCCAGCAGCATACGACAGGGCGATGGCTACACCTTC
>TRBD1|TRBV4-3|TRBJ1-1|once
CASSLLTGPAFF
TGCGCCAGCAGCCTCCTGACAGGGCCCGCTTTCTTT